Listed below are T cell receptor beta chains from one sample, sequenced in a study of T cell repertoires in ileal Crohn's disease. Only in-frame clones appear in the TCRdb table, and some are missing; sequencing was by immunoSEQ multiplex PCR. The sample yields almost 5,500 clones, around 63% seen once. Input material: ileal tissue. Receptor source: an adult with Crohn's disease. The CDR3 runs from the conserved cysteine through the conserved F or W. The D gene is left open where the match is weak. Only some rows state a clone size, as once, few, many or a class for expanded clones.

NA,TRBV10-3,large,TRBJ1-1,TGTGCCACGTCGGGTCAGAGGGAAACTGAAGCTTTCTTT,CATSGQRETEAFF
NA,TRBV9,NA,TRBJ1-2,TGTGCCAGCGGCCGGGACTCATTCTATGGCTACACCTTC,CASGRDSFYGYTF
TRBD1,TRBV2,NA,TRBJ2-5,TGTGCCAGCACCGGAGGACAGGGGTTGGAGCAGTACTTC,CASTGGQGLEQYF
TRBD2,TRBV4-3,NA,TRBJ2-1,TGCGCCAGCAGCCAAGATGGTCCAGCGGGGGACCCTTACAATGAGCAGTTCTTC,CASSQDGPAGDPYNEQFF
TRBD2,TRBV7-3,NA,TRBJ2-1,TGTGCCAGCAGCTTAAAGGGTACTAGCGGTGAGCAGTTCTTC,CASSLKGTSGEQFF
NA,TRBV18,NA,TRBJ2-2,TGTGCCAGCTCACAAACATTGAACACCGGGGAGCTGTTTTTT,CASSQTLNTGELFF
NA,TRBV19,NA,TRBJ1-6,TGTGCCAGTAGTATTGGTCTACCGAATTCACCCCTCCACTTT,CASSIGLPNSPLHF
TRBD2,TRBV19,NA,TRBJ2-1,TGTGCCAGTACCCTCAGCGGGGGGGCCGGTTTTGAGCAGTTCTTC,CASTLSGGAGFEQFF
TRBD1,TRBV6-1,NA,TRBJ1-4,TGTGCCAGCAGTGCATCCCTCTACCCTGGACAGGGCGCTAATGAAAAACTGTTTTTT,CASSASLYPGQGANEKLFF
TRBD1,TRBV9,NA,TRBJ2-2,TGTGCCAGCAGCTTTCGACAGGGGTACACCGGGGAGCTGTTTTTT,CASSFRQGYTGELFF
NA,TRBV6-5,few,TRBJ1-4,TGTGCCAGCAGTTACTCGTTCCCAGGGTATAGGGAAAAACTGTTTTTT,CASSYSFPGYREKLFF
NA,TRBV27,NA,TRBJ1-6,TGTGCCAGCAGTTTTTCCGCGAATTCACCCCTCCACTTT,CASSFSANSPLHF
NA,TRBV5-8,few,TRBJ1-4,TGTGCCAGCAGCTTGCGCAGCGGGGTTACCTTCAATGAAAAACTGTTTTTT,CASSLRSGVTFNEKLFF
TRBD2,TRBV2,NA,TRBJ2-1,TGTGCCAGCAGTTTAACTAGCGGTCATGAGCAGTTCTTC,CASSLTSGHEQFF
NA,TRBV6-5,medium-sized,TRBJ2-1,TGTGCCAGCAGTTACCCTGGACAGCTCGGTGAGCAGTTCTTC,CASSYPGQLGEQFF
TRBD1,TRBV10-3,NA,TRBJ1-4,TGTGCCATCAGTGGGTCTCGGGACAGGAGTAATGAAAAACTGTTTTTT,CAISGSRDRSNEKLFF
NA,TRBV25-1,NA,TRBJ1-2,TGTGCCAGCAGTTGGAGGAGAGGTGGCTACACCTTC,CASSWRRGGYTF
TRBD2,TRBV4-3,NA,TRBJ2-1,TGCGCCAGCAGCCAAGAGGGACTAGCGGGAGGGGCTGAGCAGTTCTTC,CASSQEGLAGGAEQFF
NA,TRBV18,large,TRBJ1-3,TGTGCCAGCTCAAAAATGGCTAGGACACCTTCCTCCGGAAACACCATATATTTT,CASSKMARTPSSGNTIYF
NA,TRBV10-3,NA,TRBJ1-5,TGTGCCATCGGCGGGGGGCTGGATCAGCCCCAGCATTTT,CAIGGGLDQPQHF